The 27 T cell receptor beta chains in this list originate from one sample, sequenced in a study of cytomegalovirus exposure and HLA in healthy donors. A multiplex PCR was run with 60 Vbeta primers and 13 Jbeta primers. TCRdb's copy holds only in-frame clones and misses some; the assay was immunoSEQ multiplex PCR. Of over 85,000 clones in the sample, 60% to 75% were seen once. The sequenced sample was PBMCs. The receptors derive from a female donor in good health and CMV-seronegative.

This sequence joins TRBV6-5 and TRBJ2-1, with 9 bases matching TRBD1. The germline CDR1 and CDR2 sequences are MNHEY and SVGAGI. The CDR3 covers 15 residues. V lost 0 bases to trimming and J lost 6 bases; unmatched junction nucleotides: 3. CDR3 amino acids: CASSYSPTGGNEQFF. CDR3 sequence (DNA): TGTGCCAGCAGTTACTCTCCGACAGGGGGCAATGAGCAGTTCTTC.

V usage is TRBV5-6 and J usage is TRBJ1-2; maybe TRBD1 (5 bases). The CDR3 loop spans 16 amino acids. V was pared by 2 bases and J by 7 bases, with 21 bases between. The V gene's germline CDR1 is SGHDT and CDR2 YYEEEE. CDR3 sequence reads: CASSLPSGGSGAGYTF. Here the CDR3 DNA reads TGTGCCAGCAGCTTACCGTCGGGGGGGAGCGGGGCTGGCTACACCTTC.

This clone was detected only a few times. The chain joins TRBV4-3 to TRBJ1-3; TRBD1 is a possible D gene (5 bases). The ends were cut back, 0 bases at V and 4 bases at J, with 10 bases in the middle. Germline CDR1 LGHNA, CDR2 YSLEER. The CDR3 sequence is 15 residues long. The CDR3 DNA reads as TGCGCCAGCAGCCAAGATCCCCAGGGAGGAAACACCATATATTTT. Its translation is CASSQDPQGGNTIYF.

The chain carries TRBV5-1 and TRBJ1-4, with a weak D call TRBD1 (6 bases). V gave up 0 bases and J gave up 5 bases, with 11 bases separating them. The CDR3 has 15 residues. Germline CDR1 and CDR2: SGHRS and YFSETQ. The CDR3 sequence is CASSLDRVPNEKLFF. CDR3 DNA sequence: TGCGCCAGCAGCTTGGACAGGGTACCAAATGAAAAACTGTTTTTT.

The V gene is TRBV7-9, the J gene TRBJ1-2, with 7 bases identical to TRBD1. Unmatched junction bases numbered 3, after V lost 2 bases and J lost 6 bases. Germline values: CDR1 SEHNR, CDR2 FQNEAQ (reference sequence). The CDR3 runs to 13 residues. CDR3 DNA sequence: TGTGCCAGCAGCTTAAGGGGGCTGGATGGCTACACCTTC. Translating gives CASSLRGLDGYTF.

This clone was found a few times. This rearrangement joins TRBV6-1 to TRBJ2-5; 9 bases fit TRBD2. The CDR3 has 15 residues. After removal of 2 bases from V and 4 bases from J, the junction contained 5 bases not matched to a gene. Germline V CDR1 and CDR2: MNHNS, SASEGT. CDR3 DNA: TGTGCCAGCAGTGAAAATGCGGGGGGGCCAGAGACCCAGTACTTC. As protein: CASSENAGGPETQYF.

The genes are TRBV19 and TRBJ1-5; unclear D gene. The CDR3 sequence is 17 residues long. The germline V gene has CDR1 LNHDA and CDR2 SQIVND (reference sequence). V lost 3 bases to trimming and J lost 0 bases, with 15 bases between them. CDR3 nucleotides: TGTGCCAGTAGTATCGAAGAGGGCGACAATAGCAATCAGCCCCAGCATTTT. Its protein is CASSIEEGDNSNQPQHF.

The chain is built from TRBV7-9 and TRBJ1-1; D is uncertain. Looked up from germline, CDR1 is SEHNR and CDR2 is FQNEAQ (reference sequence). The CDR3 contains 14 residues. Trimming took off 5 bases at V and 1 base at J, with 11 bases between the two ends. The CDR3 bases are TGTGCCAGCAGCCTACGACGGGAGAACACTGAAGCTTTCTTT. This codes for CASSLRRENTEAFF.

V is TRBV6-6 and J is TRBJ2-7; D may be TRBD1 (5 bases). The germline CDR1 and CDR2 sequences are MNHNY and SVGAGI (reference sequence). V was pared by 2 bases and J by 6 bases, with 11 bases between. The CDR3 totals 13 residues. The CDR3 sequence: CASSYPQGTEQYF. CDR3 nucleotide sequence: TGTGCCAGCAGTTACCCCCAGGGAACCGAGCAGTACTTC.

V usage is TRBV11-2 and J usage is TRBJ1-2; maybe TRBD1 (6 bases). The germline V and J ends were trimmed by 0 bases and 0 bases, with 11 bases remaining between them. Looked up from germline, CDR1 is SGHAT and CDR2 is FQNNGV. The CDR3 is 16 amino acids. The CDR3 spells CASSLEGAGANYGYTF. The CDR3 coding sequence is TGTGCCAGCAGCTTAGAGGGGGCAGGAGCTAACTATGGCTACACCTTC.

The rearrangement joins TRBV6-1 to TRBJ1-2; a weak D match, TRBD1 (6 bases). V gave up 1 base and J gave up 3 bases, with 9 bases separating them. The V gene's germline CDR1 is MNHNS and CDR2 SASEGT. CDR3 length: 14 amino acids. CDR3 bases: TGTGCCAGCAGTGAAGTAACAGGGTACTATGGCTACACCTTC. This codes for CASSEVTGYYGYTF.

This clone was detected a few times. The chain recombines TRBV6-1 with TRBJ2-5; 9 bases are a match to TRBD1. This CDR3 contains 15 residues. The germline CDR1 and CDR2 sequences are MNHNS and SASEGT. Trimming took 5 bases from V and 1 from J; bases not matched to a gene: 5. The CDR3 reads CASSLQGAPQETQYF. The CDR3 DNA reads TGTGCCAGCAGTCTACAGGGGGCGCCCCAAGAGACCCAGTACTTC.

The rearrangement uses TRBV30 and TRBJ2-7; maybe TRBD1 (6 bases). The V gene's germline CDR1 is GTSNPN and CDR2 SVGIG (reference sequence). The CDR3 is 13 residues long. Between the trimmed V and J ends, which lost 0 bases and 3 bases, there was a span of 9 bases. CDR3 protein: CAWSVGTNYEQYF. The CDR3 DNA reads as TGTGCCTGGAGTGTTGGGACAAACTACGAGCAGTACTTC.

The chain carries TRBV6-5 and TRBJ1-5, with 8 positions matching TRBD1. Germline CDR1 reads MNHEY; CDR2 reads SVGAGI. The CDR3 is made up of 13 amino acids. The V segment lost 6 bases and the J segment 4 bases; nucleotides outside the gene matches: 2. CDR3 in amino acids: CASSQGANQPQHF. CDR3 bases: TGTGCCAGCAGCCAGGGGGCGAATCAGCCCCAGCATTTT.

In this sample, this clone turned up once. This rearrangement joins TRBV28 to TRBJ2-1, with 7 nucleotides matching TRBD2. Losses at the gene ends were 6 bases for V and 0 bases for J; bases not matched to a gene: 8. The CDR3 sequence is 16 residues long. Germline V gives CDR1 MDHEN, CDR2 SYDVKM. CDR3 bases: TGTGCCAGCAGCCTCCTGGGCGGGAGCTCCTACAATGAGCAGTTCTTC. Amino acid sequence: CASSLLGGSSYNEQFF.

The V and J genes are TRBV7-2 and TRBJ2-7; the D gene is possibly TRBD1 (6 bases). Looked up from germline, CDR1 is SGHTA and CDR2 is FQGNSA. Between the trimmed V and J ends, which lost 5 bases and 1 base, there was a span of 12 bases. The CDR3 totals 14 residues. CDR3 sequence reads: CASSTGHHSYEQYF. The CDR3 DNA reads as TGTGCCAGCAGCACGGGACACCATTCCTACGAGCAGTACTTC. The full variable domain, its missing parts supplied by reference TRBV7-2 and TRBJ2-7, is GAGVSQSPSNKVTEKGKDVELRCDPISGHTALYWYRQSLGQGLEFLIYFQGNSAPDKSGLPSDRFSAERTGGSVSTLTIQRTQQEDSAVYLCASSTGHHSYEQYFGPGTRLTVT.

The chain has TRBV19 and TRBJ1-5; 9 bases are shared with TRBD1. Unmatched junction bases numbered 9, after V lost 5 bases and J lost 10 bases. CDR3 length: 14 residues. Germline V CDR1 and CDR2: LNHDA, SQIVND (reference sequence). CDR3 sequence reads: CASSATGGAGPQHF. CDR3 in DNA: TGTGCCAGTAGTGCCACAGGGGGCGCAGGACCCCAGCATTTT.

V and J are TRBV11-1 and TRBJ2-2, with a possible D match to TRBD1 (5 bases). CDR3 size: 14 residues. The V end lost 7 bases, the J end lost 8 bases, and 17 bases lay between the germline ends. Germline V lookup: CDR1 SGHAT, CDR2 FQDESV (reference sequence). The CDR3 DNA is TGTGCCAGCACCCCTTCGACAGATCGTGGGGAGCTGTTTTTT. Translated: CASTPSTDRGELFF.

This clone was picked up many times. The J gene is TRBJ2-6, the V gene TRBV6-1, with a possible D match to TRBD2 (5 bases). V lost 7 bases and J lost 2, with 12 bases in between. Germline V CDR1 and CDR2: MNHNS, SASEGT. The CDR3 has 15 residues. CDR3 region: CASTPGGTGANVLTF. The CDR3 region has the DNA TGTGCCAGCACTCCAGGAGGCACTGGGGCCAACGTCCTGACTTTC.

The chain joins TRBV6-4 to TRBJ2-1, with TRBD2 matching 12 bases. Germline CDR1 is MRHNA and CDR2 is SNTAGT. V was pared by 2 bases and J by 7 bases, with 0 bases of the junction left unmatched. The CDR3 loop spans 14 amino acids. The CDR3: CASSDGTSGNEQFF. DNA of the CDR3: TGTGCCAGCAGTGACGGGACTAGCGGGAATGAGCAGTTCTTC.

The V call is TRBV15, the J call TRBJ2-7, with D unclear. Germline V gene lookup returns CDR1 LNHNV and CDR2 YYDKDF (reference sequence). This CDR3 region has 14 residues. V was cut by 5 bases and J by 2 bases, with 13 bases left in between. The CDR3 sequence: CATSPRTGAYEQYF. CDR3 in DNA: TGTGCCACCAGCCCTCGAACGGGTGCCTACGAGCAGTACTTC. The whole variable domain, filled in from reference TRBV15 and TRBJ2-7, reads DAMVIQNPRYQVTQFGKPVTLSCSQTLNHNVMYWYQQKSSQAPKLLFHYYDKDFNNEADTPDNFQSRRPNTSFCFLDIRSPGLGDTAMYLCATSPRTGAYEQYFGPGTRLTVT.

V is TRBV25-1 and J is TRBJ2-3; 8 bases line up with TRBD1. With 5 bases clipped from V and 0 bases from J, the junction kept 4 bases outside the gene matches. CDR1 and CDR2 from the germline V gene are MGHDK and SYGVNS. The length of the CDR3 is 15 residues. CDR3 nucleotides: TGTGCCAGCAGTAGGACAGGGCCAAGCACAGATACGCAGTATTTT. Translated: CASSRTGPSTDTQYF. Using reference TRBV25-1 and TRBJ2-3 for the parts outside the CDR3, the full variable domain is EADIYQTPRYLVIGTGKKITLECSQTMGHDKMYWYQQDPGMELHLIHYSYGVNSTEKGDLSSESTVSRIRTEHFPLTLESARPSHTSQYLCASSRTGPSTDTQYFGPGTRLTVL.

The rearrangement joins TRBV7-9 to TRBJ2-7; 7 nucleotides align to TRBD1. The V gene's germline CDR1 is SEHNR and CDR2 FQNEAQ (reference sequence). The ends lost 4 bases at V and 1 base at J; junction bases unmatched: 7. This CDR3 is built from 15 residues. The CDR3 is CASSSYRDSSYEQYF. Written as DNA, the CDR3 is TGTGCCAGCAGCTCTTACCGGGACAGTTCCTACGAGCAGTACTTC.

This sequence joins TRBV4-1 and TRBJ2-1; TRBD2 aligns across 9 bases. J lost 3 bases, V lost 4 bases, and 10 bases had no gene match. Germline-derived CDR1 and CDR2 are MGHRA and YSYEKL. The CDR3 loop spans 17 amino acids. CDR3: CASSRSRSGGNYNEQFF. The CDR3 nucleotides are TGCGCCAGCAGCCGGTCCCGTAGCGGGGGAAACTACAATGAGCAGTTCTTC.

The CDR3 reads CASSSGGTGDAEKLFF. The CDR3 region has the DNA TGTGCCAGCAGCAGCGGGGGGACAGGGGACGCGGAGAAACTGTTTTTT. This sequence joins TRBV14 and TRBJ1-4; 10 nucleotides align to TRBD1. Germline V gives CDR1 SGHDN, CDR2 FVKESK. The CDR3 is 16 residues long. V lost 5 bases and J lost 11; bases outside the gene matches: 14.

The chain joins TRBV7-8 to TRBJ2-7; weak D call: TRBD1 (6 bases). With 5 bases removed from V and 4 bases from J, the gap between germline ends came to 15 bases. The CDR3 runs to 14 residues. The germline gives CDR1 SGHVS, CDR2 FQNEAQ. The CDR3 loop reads CASSPHPQGYEQYF. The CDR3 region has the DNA TGTGCCAGCAGCCCCCACCCACAGGGTTACGAGCAGTACTTC.

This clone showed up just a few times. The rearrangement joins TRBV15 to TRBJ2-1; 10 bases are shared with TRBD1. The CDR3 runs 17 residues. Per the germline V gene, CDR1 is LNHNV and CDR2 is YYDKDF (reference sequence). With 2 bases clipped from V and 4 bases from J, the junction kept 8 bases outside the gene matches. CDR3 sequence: CATSRSLWDRGYNEQFF. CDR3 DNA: TGTGCCACCAGCAGATCTCTTTGGGACAGGGGTTACAATGAGCAGTTCTTC.